These 7 T cell receptor beta chains originate from one sample sequenced in a study of T-cell reconstitution after alpha-beta-depleted transplantation in children. Unique molecular identifiers featured in how the TCRbeta library was prepared. From the PCR reads, TCRdb called clonotypes with MiXCR, one entry per CDR3 protein. The repertoire has about 580,000 distinct CDR3 sequences, around 23% of them found once; the top ten carry 14%. The sample was PBMCs, mostly from graft donor cells, taken 360 days after TCRalphabeta/CD19-depleted stem cell transplant. These receptors came from a boy younger than two who had a stem cell transplant for acute myeloid leukemia, so the T cells may come from the graft donor.

This clonotype was observed many times. The V and J genes are TRBV28 and TRBJ2-1; TRBD1 matches 7 bases. Unmatched junction bases numbered 2, after V lost 6 bases and J lost 9 bases. CDR1 MDHEN and CDR2 SYDVKM come from the germline V gene. The CDR3 has 11 residues. The CDR3 loop reads CASRRQGEQFF. CDR3 sequence (DNA): TGTGCCAGCAGAAGACAGGGTGAGCAGTTCTTC.

The rearrangement uses TRBV5-1 and TRBJ2-5, with TRBD1 identical over 8 bases. Trimming removed 0 bases from V and 5 bases from J; junction bases left unmatched: 6. The CDR3 loop spans 15 amino acids. In germline, CDR1 is SGHRS, CDR2 YFSETQ. In DNA form, the CDR3 reads TGCGCCAGCAGCTTGGATGGACAGGGAGGCGAGACCCAGTACTTC. Its translation is CASSLDGQGGETQYF. Complete variable domain (other parts from reference TRBV5-1 and TRBJ2-5): KAGVTQTPRYLIKTRGQQVTLSCSPISGHRSVSWYQQTPGQGLQFLFEYFSETQRNKGNFPGRFSGRQFSNSRSEMNVSTLELGDSALYLCASSLDGQGGETQYFGPGTRLLVL.

This clonotype was picked up many times. The chain carries TRBV7-9 and TRBJ2-7; D gene ambiguous. Germline values: CDR1 SEHNR, CDR2 FQNEAQ (reference sequence). This CDR3 contains 12 residues. Trimming took 3 bases from V and 7 from J, leaving 10 bases between them. The CDR3 spells CASSFNPREQYF. The CDR3 DNA is TGTGCCAGCAGCTTCAACCCGAGGGAGCAGTACTTC.

The J gene is TRBJ1-4, the V gene TRBV4-3, with 9 bases identical to TRBD1. The CDR3 runs to 17 residues. V was pared by 3 bases and J by 8 bases, with 13 bases of the junction left unmatched. Germline CDR1 and CDR2: LGHNA and YSLEER. CDR3 nucleotide sequence: TGCGCCAGCAGCCATTTGTACCGGGACAGGGCTGTAGAAAAACTGTTTTTT. Its protein is CASSHLYRDRAVEKLFF.

The rearrangement links TRBV7-9 to TRBJ1-4; 8 bases align to TRBD1. Germline V gene data show CDR1 as SEHNR and CDR2 as FQNEAQ (reference sequence). Losses at the gene ends were 3 bases for V and 7 bases for J; bases not matched to a gene: 7. There are 15 residues in the CDR3. The CDR3 DNA sequence: TGTGCCAGCAGCTTGGGCCCAGGGGGCATTGAAAAACTGTTTTTT. Translating gives CASSLGPGGIEKLFF.

This clonotype was seen only a few times. The chain employs TRBV29-1 and TRBJ2-1; TRBD2 matches 8 bases. With V trimmed by 8 bases and J by 1 base, 7 bases remained unmatched. Looked up from germline, CDR1 is SQVTM and CDR2 is ANQGSEA. The CDR3 loop spans 14 amino acids. The CDR3 region is CSTKSGGSYNEQFF. CDR3 coding DNA: TGCAGCACTAAGAGCGGGGGTTCCTACAATGAGCAGTTCTTC.

This clonotype was seen ten or more times. This chain uses TRBV9 with TRBJ2-1, with 7 bases matching TRBD1. In germline, CDR1 is SGDLS, CDR2 YYNGEE. J lost 14 bases, V lost 4 bases, and 12 bases had no gene match. The CDR3 consists of 13 residues. This CDR3 is CASSFRQGEGEFF. The CDR3 coding sequence is TGTGCCAGCAGCTTCAGACAGGGCGAAGGGGAGTTCTTC. The whole variable domain, remainder taken from reference TRBV9 and TRBJ2-1, is DSGVTQTPKHLITATGQRVTLRCSPRSGDLSVYWYQQSLDQGLQFLIQYYNGEERAKGNILERFSAQQFPDLHSELNLSSLELGDSALYFCASSFRQGEGEFFGPGTRLTVL.